This entry is about one TCR beta chain. What it binds is not known. This entry belongs to a study of shared clonotypes between healthy human individuals. All donors qualified as healthy HIV-negative adults and had experienced no recent acute infections or vaccinations. Overall study findings and caveats: Sorted-subset sequencing, rarefaction showed, was incomplete despite large depth.

Deep-level assay runs were performed. Profiled with immunoSEQ multiplex PCR; TCRdb holds only in-frame clones, not every one. The sample consists of some 2.3 million clones, 90% to 95% of them appearing once. V lost 2 bases and J 5 bases, leaving 4 bases between the germline ends. Per germline, CDR1 SGHNT and CDR2 YYREEE (reference sequence). This CDR3 is built from 11 residues. This clonotype was sampled from a man aged 18 to 35 in good health. Some clones in this sample may be carry-over from other donors' samples. The chain has TRBV5-4 and TRBJ1-1; no firm D call. Sample: naive CD4+ T cells from PBMCs. As for subset: CD45RA+ positively selected. Written as DNA, the CDR3 is TGTGCCAGCAGCTTATCAACTGAAGCTTTCTTT. This translates into CASSLSTEAFF.